The clone carrying this TCR beta chain occurred many times. Its cognate antigen is unknown. Construction of TCR beta libraries relied on iRepertoire HTBI primers and on Arm-PCR targeting CDR3 regions. Per the original methods: The samples included roughly 62 TRBV and about 13 TRBJ segments. A single record per CDR3 protein comes from TCRdb applying MiXCR to the multiplex PCR reads. These V and J calls derive from TCRdb rather than the authors' analysis. The repertoire holds around 240,000 distinct CDR3 sequences, with around a sixth as singletons. These data are taken from a study of regulatory T cells in long-lasting Graves disease. Findings and limits, study-wide: Favoring TRBV28, TRBJ1-2 and TRBJ2-5 was a feature seen in persistent disease.

The germline V gene has CDR1 SGDLS and CDR2 YYNGEE. CDR3 length: 14 residues. Trimming removed 4 bases from V and 8 bases from J; junction bases left unmatched: 9. Time point denoted: newly diagnosed GD, antithyroid drugs for less than 3 months. Following extraction of RNA from PBMCs, that RNA was used to make the TCR library. Each patient gave 7.5 to 9 milliliters of EDTA-anticoagulated peripheral blood. The data also belong to a second study, concerning T cells in Graves' hyperthyroidism and ophthalmopathy. As reported in that work: The study used the HTBI primer set for a first-round RT-PCR of the TCR CDR3.

The chain couples TRBV9 to TRBJ1-2; 9 bases line up with TRBD1. The sequence was obtained from a woman aged 25-40 years with Graves disease. Sequencing was performed on peripheral blood mononuclear cells (PBMCs), taken at new diagnosis, from a patient treated with antithyroid drugs. Here the CDR3 reads CASSTRQGVSGYTF. The CDR3 DNA follows: TGTGCCAGCAGCACCCGACAGGGGGTGAGCGGCTACACCTTC.